The 12 T cell receptor beta chains listed next were all sequenced from one sample in a study of shared clonotypes between healthy human individuals. Assay used: immunoSEQ multiplex PCR; TCRdb lists only in-frame clones, some missing. This sample has approximately 710,000 clones, with around 90% found just once. The sample was memory CD8+ T cells from PBMCs. Subset reported: CD45RO+ cells pooled with CCR7-negative TemRA cells. Receptors originate from a man in his late teens or twenties in good health. Some clones in this sample may be carry-over from other donors' samples.

The chain is built from TRBV14 and TRBJ2-5, with 7 bases lining up with TRBD1. This CDR3 spans 16 amino acids. Germline trimming cut 1 base from V and 6 bases from J; bases unmatched to any gene: 11. The germline V gene has CDR1 SGHDN and CDR2 FVKESK. The CDR3 region is CASSQVLDRSFQTQYF. The CDR3 bases are TGTGCCAGCAGCCAAGTTTTGGACAGGTCCTTTCAGACCCAGTACTTC. Filled out from reference TRBV14 and TRBJ2-5, the complete variable domain reads EAGVTQFPSHSVIEKGQTVTLRCDPISGHDNLYWYRRVMGKEIKFLLHFVKESKQDESGMPNNRFLAERTGGTYSTLKVQPAELEDSGVYFCASSQVLDRSFQTQYFGPGTRLLVL.

V is TRBV11-2 and J is TRBJ2-4; D gene ambiguous. CDR1 is SGHAT and CDR2 is FQNNGV in the germline V gene. The V and J ends lost 0 bases and 1 base respectively, with 19 bases between them. The CDR3 contains 19 residues. In nucleotides, the CDR3 is TGTGCCAGCAGCTTAGATAGGGTGGGCTTTGGGTTGGCCAAAAACATTCAGTACTTC. This translates into CASSLDRVGFGLAKNIQYF.

V gene TRBV11-2 combines with J gene TRBJ2-1, with 9 bases identical to TRBD2. V was clipped by 3 bases and J by 3 bases; unmatched bases: 9. From germline, CDR1 is SGHAT and CDR2 FQNNGV. The CDR3 loop spans 17 amino acids. Here the CDR3 reads CASSFPTSGLNYNEQFF. CDR3 coding DNA: TGTGCCAGCAGCTTTCCGACTAGCGGTCTAAACTACAATGAGCAGTTCTTC. Filled out from reference TRBV11-2 and TRBJ2-1, the complete variable domain reads EAGVAQSPRYKIIEKRQSVAFWCNPISGHATLYWYQQILGQGPKLLIQFQNNGVVDDSQLPKDRFSAERLKGVDSTLKIQPAKLEDSAVYLCASSFPTSGLNYNEQFFGPGTRLTVL.

This clone was found once. The rearrangement joins TRBV6-5 to TRBJ2-4; D not certain. Trimming removed 4 bases at V and 6 bases at J, with 13 bases between. The CDR3 spans 14 residues. CDR1 MNHEY and CDR2 SVGAGI come from the germline V gene. DNA for the CDR3: TGTGCCAGCAGTTTTACCGGCCAGTCAAACATTCAGTACTTC. Its protein is CASSFTGQSNIQYF.

Notes on this clone: The junction and the germline gene differ at one end; a read error may be behind it. The rearrangement joins TRBV7-8 to TRBJ1-3; D call uncertain. Per the germline V gene, CDR1 is SGHVS and CDR2 is FQNEAQ. This CDR3 is built from 14 residues. The CDR3 DNA sequence: TGTGCCAGCAGCCTCCAAGGCCCTGGGAACACCATATATTTT. It specifies CASSLQGPGNTIYF.

As concerns this clone: Distinct nucleotide sequences in the sample also encode this CDR3. V gene TRBV7-9 combines with J gene TRBJ1-5; D remains ambiguous. The length of the CDR3 is 12 residues. The germline V and J ends were trimmed by 1 base and 7 bases, with 5 bases remaining between them. In germline, CDR1 is SEHNR, CDR2 FQNEAQ (reference sequence). CDR3 sequence reads: CASSLGQQPQHF. DNA for the CDR3: TGTGCCAGCAGCTTAGGTCAGCAGCCCCAGCATTTT.

The chain employs TRBV29-1 and TRBJ2-3, with a possible D match to TRBD2 (6 bases). Germline V lookup: CDR1 SQVTM, CDR2 ANQGSEA. This CDR3 region has 12 residues. Trimming took off 6 bases at V and 11 bases at J, with 18 bases between the two ends. Here the CDR3 reads CSVPGLPTEQYF. CDR3 nucleotide sequence: TGCAGCGTCCCGGGACTCCCCACGGAGCAGTATTTT.

The chain combines TRBV19 with TRBJ2-7, with TRBD1 as a possible D gene (5 bases). Germline values: CDR1 LNHDA, CDR2 SQIVND (reference sequence). The CDR3 loop spans 14 amino acids. V lost 3 bases and J lost 2, with 11 bases in between. The CDR3 coding sequence is TGTGCCAGTAGTATTAGTGACAGTCCCTACGAGCAGTACTTC. This translates into CASSISDSPYEQYF. Full variable domain (rest looked up from reference TRBV19 and TRBJ2-7): DGGITQSPKYLFRKEGQNVTLSCEQNLNHDAMYWYRQDPGQGLRLIYYSQIVNDFQKGDIAEGYSVSREKKESFPLTVTSAQKNPTAFYLCASSISDSPYEQYFGPGTRLTVT.

This sequence joins TRBV13 and TRBJ2-1; D remains ambiguous. V lost 6 bases and J 0 bases, leaving 15 bases between the germline ends. CDR1 and CDR2 (germline): PRHDT, FYEKMQ (reference sequence). There are 16 residues in the CDR3. CDR3 in amino acids: CASSTQTASSYNEQFF. The CDR3 bases are TGTGCCAGCAGTACTCAGACGGCCAGCTCCTACAATGAGCAGTTCTTC.

The rearrangement uses TRBV6-4 and TRBJ2-7; D not certain. The V end was cut by 5 bases, the J end by 1 base, with 12 bases between. The CDR3 sequence is 14 residues long. CDR1 and CDR2 from the germline V gene are MRHNA and SNTAGT. The CDR3 nucleotides are TGTGCCAGCAGTCTCCACACGGGTTCCTACGAGCAGTACTTC. Residues: CASSLHTGSYEQYF.

V and J are TRBV5-1 and TRBJ2-4; D unclear. This CDR3 is 15 amino acids long. From germline, CDR1 is SGHRS and CDR2 YFSETQ. Trimming took off 0 bases at V and 4 bases at J, with 11 bases between the two ends. The DNA for the CDR3 is TGCGCCAGCAGCTTGGATGGCAGTGATAAAAACATTCAGTACTTC. It specifies CASSLDGSDKNIQYF. The full variable domain, its missing parts supplied by reference TRBV5-1 and TRBJ2-4, is KAGVTQTPRYLIKTRGQQVTLSCSPISGHRSVSWYQQTPGQGLQFLFEYFSETQRNKGNFPGRFSGRQFSNSRSEMNVSTLELGDSALYLCASSLDGSDKNIQYFGAGTRLSVL.

The chain is built from TRBV27 and TRBJ2-1; 11 bases are a match to TRBD2. The ends lost 6 bases at V and 4 bases at J; junction bases unmatched: 8. There are 16 residues in the CDR3. The V gene's germline CDR1 is MNHEY and CDR2 SMNVEV (reference sequence). The CDR3 region is CASRNLAGGFYNEQFF. The CDR3, as DNA: TGTGCCAGCAGGAACCTAGCGGGAGGATTTTACAATGAGCAGTTCTTC.